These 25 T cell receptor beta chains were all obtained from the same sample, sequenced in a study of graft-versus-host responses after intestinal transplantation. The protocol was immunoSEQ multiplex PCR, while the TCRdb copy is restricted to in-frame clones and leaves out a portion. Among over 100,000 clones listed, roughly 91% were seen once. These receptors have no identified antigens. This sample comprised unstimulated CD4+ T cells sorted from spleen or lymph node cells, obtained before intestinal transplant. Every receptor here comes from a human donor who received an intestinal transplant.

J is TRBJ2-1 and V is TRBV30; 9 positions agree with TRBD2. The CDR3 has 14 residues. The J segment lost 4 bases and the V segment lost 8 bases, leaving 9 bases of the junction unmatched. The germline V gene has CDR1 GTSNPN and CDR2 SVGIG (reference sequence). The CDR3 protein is CARSTSGYYNEQFF. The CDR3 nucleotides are TGTGCCCGATCGACTAGCGGATATTACAATGAGCAGTTCTTC.

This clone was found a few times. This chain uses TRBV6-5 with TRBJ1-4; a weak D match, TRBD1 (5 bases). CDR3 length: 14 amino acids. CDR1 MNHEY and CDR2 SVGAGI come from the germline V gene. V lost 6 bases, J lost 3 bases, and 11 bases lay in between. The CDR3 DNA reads TGTGCCAGCAGGTGGCTGGGGGCTAATGAAAAACTGTTTTTT. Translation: CASRWLGANEKLFF.

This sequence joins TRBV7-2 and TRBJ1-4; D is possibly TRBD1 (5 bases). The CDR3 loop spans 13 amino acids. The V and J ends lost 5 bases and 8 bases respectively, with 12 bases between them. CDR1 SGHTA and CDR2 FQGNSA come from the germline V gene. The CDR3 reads CASSPPGLEKLFF. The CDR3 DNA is TGTGCCAGCAGCCCCCCGGGACTCGAAAAACTGTTTTTT.

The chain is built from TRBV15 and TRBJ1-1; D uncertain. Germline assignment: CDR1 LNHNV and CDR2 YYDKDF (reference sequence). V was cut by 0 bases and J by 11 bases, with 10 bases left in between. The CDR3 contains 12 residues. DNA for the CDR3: TGTGCCACCAGCAGAGATTTGGGTGGGGCTTTCTTT. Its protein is CATSRDLGGAFF.

The CDR3 DNA follows: TGTGCCAGCAGCTCGACTAGAGGTTGGGGACCAGATACGCAGTATTTT. Translating it yields CASSSTRGWGPDTQYF. The chain links TRBV5-6 to TRBJ2-3; perhaps TRBD2 as D (6 bases). Germline V gene sequence: CDR1 SGHDT, CDR2 YYEEEE. The germline V and J ends were trimmed by 3 bases and 4 bases, with 18 bases remaining between them. The CDR3 consists of 16 residues.

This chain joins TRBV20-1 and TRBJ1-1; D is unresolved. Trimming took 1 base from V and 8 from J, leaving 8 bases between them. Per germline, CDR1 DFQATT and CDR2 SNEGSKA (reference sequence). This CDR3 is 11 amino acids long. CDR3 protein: CSARVGPEAFF. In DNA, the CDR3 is TGCAGTGCTAGAGTCGGACCCGAAGCTTTCTTT.

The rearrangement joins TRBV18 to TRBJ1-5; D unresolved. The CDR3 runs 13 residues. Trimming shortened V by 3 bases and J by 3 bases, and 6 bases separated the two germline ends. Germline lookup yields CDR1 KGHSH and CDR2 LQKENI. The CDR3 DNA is TGTGCCAGCTCACCGACAAACAATCAGCCCCAGCATTTT. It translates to CASSPTNNQPQHF. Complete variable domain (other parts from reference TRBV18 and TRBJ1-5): NAGVMQNPRHLVRRRGQEARLRCSPMKGHSHVYWYRQLPEEGLKFMVYLQKENIIDESGMPKERFSAEFPKEGPSILRIQQVVRGDSAAYFCASSPTNNQPQHFGDGTRLSIL.

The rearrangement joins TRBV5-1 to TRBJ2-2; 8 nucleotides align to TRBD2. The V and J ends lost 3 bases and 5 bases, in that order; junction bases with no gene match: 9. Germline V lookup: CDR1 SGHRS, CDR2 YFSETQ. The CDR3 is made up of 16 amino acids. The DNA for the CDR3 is TGCGCCAGCAGCTCCTCGCGGGAGCGGGGGACCGGGGAGCTGTTTTTT. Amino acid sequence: CASSSSRERGTGELFF.

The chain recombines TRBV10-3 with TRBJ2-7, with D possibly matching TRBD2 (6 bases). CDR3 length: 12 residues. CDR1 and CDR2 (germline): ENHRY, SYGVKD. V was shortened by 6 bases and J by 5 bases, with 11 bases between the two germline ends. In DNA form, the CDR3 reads TGTGCCATCAGCCCCGGGGGTGACGAGCAGTACTTC. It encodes CAISPGGDEQYF.

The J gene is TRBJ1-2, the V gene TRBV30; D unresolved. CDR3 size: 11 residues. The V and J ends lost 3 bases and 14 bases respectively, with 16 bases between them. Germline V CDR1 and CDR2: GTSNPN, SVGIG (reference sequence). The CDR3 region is CAWSQRAARTF. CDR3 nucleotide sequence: TGTGCCTGGAGCCAGCGCGCAGCAAGAACCTTC.

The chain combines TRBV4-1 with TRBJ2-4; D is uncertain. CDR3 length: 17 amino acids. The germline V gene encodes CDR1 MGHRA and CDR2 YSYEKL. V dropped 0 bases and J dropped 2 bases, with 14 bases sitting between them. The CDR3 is CASSQEVAYGTKNIQYF. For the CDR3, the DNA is TGCGCCAGCAGCCAAGAAGTCGCCTATGGGACCAAAAACATTCAGTACTTC.

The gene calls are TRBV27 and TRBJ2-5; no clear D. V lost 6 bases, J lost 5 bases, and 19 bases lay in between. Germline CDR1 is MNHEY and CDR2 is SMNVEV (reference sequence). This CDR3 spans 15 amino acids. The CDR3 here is CASSPRTNSGETQYF. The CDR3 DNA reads TGTGCCAGCAGCCCGAGAACGAACAGTGGGGAGACCCAGTACTTC.

CDR3 bases: TGTGCCAGCAGTTACTCCCGGGCCTCTGGGGCCAACGTCCTGACTTTC. Protein: CASSYSRASGANVLTF. The chain is built from TRBV6-5 and TRBJ2-6; no definite D call. The CDR3 spans 16 residues. Trimming removed 0 bases from V and 0 bases from J, with 6 bases in between. Per the germline V gene, CDR1 is MNHEY and CDR2 is SVGAGI.

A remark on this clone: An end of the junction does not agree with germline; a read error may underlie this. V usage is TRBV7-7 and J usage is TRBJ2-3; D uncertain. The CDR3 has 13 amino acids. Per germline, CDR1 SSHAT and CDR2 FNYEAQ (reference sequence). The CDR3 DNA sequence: TGTGCTAGCAGCTCCCGGGTGGGAGATACGCAGTATTTT. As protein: CASSSRVGDTQYF.

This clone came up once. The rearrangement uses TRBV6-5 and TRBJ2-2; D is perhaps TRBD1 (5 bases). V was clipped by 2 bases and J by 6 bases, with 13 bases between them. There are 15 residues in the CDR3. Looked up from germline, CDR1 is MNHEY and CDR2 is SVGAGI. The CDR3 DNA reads TGTGCCAGCAGTTACACCTTTAGACAGTCCGGGGAGCTGTTTTTT. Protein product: CASSYTFRQSGELFF.

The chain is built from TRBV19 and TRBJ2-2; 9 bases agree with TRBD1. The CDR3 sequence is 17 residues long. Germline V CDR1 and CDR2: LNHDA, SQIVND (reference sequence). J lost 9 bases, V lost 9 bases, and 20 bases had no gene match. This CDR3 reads CARSSTLGTGFSRELFF. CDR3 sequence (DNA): TGTGCCAGGAGTTCAACTCTGGGGACAGGGTTTTCCCGGGAGCTGTTTTTT.

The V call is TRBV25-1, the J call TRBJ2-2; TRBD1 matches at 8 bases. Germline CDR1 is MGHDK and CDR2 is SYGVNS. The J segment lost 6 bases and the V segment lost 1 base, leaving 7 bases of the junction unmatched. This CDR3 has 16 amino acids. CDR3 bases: TGTGCCAGCAGTGAATTAGGGACAGGATCGTCCGGGGAGCTGTTTTTT. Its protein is CASSELGTGSSGELFF.

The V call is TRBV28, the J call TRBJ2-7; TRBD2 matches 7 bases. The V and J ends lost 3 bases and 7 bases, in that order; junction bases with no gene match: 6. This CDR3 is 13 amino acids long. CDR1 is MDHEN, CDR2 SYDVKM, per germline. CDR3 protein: CASSFFGRREQYF. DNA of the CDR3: TGTGCCAGCAGTTTCTTCGGGAGGAGGGAGCAGTACTTC.

CDR3 coding DNA: TGTGCCAGCAGCAAGATTCAGGTCCTGAGTCGGACTGAAGCTTTCTTT. Its protein product is CASSKIQVLSRTEAFF. The chain combines TRBV21-1 with TRBJ1-1; the table assigns TRBD1, which was not confirmed against the DNA. TRBV21-1 is described as a pseudogene. The CDR3 contains 16 residues.

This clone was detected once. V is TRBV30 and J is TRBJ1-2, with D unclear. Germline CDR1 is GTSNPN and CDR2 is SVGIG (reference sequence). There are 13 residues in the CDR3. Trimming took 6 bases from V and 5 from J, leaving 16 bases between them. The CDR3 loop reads CACPLMSFYGYTF. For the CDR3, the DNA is TGTGCCTGCCCTCTCATGAGTTTTTATGGCTACACCTTC.

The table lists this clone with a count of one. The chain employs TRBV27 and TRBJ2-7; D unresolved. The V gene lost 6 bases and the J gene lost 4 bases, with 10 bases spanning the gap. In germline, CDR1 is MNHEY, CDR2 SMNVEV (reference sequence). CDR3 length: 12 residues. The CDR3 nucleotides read TGTGCCAGCAGCCGGGTTTCTTACGAGCAGTACTTC. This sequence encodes CASSRVSYEQYF.

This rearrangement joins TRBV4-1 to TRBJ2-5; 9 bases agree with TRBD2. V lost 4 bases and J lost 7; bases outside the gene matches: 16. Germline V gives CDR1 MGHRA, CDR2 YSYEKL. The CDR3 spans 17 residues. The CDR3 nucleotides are TGCGCCAGCAGCCGCATTCTGGATCGACTAGCGGCAGCGACCCAGTACTTC. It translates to CASSRILDRLAAATQYF.

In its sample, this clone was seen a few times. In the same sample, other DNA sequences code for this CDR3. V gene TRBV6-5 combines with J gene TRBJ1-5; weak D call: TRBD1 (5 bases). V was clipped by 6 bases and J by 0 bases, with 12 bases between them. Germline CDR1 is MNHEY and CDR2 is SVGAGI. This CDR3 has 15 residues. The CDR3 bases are TGTGCCAGCAGACTAGGGGCCTATAGCAATCAGCCCCAGCATTTT. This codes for CASRLGAYSNQPQHF.

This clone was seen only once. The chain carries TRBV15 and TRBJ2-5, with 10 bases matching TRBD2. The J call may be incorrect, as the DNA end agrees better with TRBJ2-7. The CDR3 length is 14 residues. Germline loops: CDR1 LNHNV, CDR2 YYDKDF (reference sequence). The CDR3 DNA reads TGTGCCACCAGCAGAGATGGACTAGCGGACGAGCAGTACTTC. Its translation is CATSRDGLADEQYF.

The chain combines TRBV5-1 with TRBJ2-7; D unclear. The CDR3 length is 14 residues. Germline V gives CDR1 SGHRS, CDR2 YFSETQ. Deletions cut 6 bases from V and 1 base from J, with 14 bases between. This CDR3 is CASKLTSLSYEQYF. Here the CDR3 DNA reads TGCGCCAGCAAGTTAACCTCTTTATCCTACGAGCAGTACTTC. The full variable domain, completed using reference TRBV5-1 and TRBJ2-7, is KAGVTQTPRYLIKTRGQQVTLSCSPISGHRSVSWYQQTPGQGLQFLFEYFSETQRNKGNFPGRFSGRQFSNSRSEMNVSTLELGDSALYLCASKLTSLSYEQYFGPGTRLTVT.